This T cell receptor beta chain was recovered during a study of OX40 agonist ivuxolimab in advanced cancers. Study-level background: Eligibility rules accepted prior anti-PD-1, anti-PD-L1 or anti-CTLA-4 therapy, and around 40% had some. Partial response was recorded in three patients: one hepatocellular carcinoma and two cutaneous melanoma cases.

This clone was picked up one time. It was autoimmune disease history or systemic immunosuppression that excluded patients. At cycle 4 day 1, cycle 7 day 1, and baseline, blood was sampled. Clones were sequenced by immunoSEQ multiplex PCR, and TCRdb holds only the in-frame ones, with some missing. This sample has fewer than 55,000 clones, with roughly 80% found just once. From germline, CDR1 is SGHTA and CDR2 FQGNSA. This CDR3 is 17 amino acids long. J lost 3 bases, V lost 5 bases, and 12 bases had no gene match. The sequences come from CD4+ or CD8+ T cells sorted from blood, collected in a trial of the OX40 agonist ivuxolimab. The gene calls are TRBV7-2 and TRBJ2-1; 8 bases map to TRBD2. The clonotype originates from an adult with an advanced solid tumor such as melanoma, head and neck, liver or kidney cancer. The CDR3 loop reads CASSRNLVREDYNEQFF. CDR3 bases: TGTGCCAGCAGCCGAAATCTAGTGCGGGAGGACTACAATGAGCAGTTCTTC.